This TCR beta chain was profiled in a study of PD-L1 blockade in urothelial cancer. Repertoires were generated with immunoSEQ multiplex PCR, while TCRdb's copy carries only in-frame clones and drops some. The sample records roughly 63,000 clones, roughly 79% being singletons. The CDR3 covers 16 residues. Looked up from germline, CDR1 is LNHDA and CDR2 is SQIVND (reference sequence). V was pared by 0 bases and J by 2 bases, with 11 bases between. Indicated time point: pretreatment peripheral blood. The genes are TRBV19 and TRBJ2-1; D is possibly TRBD1 (6 bases). The receptor's source is a man in his sixties or seventies with urothelial cancer. The sample was PBMCs, taken around atezolizumab (anti-PD-L1) treatment. DNA for the CDR3: TGTGCCAGTAGTATAGAGCAGGGGATTACCTACAATGAGCAGTTCTTC. Amino acid sequence: CASSIEQGITYNEQFF.